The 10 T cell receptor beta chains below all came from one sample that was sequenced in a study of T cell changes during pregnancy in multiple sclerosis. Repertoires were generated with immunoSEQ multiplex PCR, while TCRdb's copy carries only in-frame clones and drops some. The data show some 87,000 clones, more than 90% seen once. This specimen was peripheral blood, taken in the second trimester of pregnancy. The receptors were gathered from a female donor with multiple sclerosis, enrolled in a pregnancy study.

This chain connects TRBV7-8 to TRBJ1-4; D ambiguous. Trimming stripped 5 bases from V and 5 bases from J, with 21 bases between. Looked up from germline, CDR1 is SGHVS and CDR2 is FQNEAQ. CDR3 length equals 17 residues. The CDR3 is CASSGSSRGLLNEKLFF. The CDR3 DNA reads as TGTGCCAGCAGCGGTTCCAGCCGTGGGCTTTTAAATGAAAAACTGTTTTTT.

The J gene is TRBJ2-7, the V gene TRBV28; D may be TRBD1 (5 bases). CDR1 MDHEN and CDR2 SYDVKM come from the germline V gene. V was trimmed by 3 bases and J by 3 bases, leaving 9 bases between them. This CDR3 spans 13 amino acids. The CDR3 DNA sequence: TGTGCCAGCAGTTTGGACACTTTCTACGAGCAGTACTTC. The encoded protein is CASSLDTFYEQYF.

The CDR3 region is CASRAPGGQETQYF. As DNA, the CDR3 is TGTGCCAGCAGGGCCCCGGGAGGCCAAGAGACCCAGTACTTC. This chain links TRBV6-5 with TRBJ2-5; 7 nucleotides match TRBD2. CDR1 is MNHEY and CDR2 is SVGAGI in the germline V gene. The J segment lost 1 base and the V segment lost 6 bases, leaving 5 bases of the junction unmatched. The CDR3 spans 14 residues.

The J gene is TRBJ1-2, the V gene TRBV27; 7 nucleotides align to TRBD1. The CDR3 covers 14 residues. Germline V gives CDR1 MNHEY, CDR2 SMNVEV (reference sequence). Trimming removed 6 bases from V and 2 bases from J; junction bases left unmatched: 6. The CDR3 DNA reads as TGTGCCAGCAGCCGGAGGGGGCAGAACTATGGCTACACCTTC. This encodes CASSRRGQNYGYTF.

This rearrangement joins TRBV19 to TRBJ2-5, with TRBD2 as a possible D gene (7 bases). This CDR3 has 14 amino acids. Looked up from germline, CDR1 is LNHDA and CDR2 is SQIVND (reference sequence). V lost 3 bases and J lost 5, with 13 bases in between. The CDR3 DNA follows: TGTGCCAGTAGTATCCGGGGGGCGCGCGAGACCCAGTACTTC. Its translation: CASSIRGARETQYF.

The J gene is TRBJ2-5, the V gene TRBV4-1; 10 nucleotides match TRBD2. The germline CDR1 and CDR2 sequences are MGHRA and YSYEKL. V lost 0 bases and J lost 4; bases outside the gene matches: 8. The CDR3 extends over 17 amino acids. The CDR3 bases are TGCGCCAGCAGCCAAGATCGTCTAGCGGGAGTGCGAGAGACCCAGTACTTC. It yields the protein CASSQDRLAGVRETQYF.

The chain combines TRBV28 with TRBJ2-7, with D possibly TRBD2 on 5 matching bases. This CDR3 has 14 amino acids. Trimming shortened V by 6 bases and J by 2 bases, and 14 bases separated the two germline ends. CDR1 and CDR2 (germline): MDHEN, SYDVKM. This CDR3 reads CASRETGKPYEQYF. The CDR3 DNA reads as TGTGCCAGCAGAGAAACCGGGAAGCCCTACGAGCAGTACTTC.

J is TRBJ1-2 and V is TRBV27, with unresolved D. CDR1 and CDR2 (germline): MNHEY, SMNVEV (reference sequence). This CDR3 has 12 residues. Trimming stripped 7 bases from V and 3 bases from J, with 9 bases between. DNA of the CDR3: TGTGCCAGCACCTCCGGGGACTATGGCTACACCTTC. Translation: CASTSGDYGYTF.

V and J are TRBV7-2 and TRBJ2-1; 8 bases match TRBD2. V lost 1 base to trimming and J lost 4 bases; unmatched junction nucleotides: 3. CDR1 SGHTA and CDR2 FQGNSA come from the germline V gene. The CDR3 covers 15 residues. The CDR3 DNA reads TGTGCCAGCAGCTTAGGCCGGGGGGGGTACAATGAGCAGTTCTTC. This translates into CASSLGRGGYNEQFF.

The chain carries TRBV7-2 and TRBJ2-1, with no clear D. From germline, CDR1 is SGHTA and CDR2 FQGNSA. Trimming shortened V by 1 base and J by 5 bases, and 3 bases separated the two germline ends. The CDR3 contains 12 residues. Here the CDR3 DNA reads TGTGCCAGCAGCTTAGGGCACAATGAGCAGTTCTTC. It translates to CASSLGHNEQFF.